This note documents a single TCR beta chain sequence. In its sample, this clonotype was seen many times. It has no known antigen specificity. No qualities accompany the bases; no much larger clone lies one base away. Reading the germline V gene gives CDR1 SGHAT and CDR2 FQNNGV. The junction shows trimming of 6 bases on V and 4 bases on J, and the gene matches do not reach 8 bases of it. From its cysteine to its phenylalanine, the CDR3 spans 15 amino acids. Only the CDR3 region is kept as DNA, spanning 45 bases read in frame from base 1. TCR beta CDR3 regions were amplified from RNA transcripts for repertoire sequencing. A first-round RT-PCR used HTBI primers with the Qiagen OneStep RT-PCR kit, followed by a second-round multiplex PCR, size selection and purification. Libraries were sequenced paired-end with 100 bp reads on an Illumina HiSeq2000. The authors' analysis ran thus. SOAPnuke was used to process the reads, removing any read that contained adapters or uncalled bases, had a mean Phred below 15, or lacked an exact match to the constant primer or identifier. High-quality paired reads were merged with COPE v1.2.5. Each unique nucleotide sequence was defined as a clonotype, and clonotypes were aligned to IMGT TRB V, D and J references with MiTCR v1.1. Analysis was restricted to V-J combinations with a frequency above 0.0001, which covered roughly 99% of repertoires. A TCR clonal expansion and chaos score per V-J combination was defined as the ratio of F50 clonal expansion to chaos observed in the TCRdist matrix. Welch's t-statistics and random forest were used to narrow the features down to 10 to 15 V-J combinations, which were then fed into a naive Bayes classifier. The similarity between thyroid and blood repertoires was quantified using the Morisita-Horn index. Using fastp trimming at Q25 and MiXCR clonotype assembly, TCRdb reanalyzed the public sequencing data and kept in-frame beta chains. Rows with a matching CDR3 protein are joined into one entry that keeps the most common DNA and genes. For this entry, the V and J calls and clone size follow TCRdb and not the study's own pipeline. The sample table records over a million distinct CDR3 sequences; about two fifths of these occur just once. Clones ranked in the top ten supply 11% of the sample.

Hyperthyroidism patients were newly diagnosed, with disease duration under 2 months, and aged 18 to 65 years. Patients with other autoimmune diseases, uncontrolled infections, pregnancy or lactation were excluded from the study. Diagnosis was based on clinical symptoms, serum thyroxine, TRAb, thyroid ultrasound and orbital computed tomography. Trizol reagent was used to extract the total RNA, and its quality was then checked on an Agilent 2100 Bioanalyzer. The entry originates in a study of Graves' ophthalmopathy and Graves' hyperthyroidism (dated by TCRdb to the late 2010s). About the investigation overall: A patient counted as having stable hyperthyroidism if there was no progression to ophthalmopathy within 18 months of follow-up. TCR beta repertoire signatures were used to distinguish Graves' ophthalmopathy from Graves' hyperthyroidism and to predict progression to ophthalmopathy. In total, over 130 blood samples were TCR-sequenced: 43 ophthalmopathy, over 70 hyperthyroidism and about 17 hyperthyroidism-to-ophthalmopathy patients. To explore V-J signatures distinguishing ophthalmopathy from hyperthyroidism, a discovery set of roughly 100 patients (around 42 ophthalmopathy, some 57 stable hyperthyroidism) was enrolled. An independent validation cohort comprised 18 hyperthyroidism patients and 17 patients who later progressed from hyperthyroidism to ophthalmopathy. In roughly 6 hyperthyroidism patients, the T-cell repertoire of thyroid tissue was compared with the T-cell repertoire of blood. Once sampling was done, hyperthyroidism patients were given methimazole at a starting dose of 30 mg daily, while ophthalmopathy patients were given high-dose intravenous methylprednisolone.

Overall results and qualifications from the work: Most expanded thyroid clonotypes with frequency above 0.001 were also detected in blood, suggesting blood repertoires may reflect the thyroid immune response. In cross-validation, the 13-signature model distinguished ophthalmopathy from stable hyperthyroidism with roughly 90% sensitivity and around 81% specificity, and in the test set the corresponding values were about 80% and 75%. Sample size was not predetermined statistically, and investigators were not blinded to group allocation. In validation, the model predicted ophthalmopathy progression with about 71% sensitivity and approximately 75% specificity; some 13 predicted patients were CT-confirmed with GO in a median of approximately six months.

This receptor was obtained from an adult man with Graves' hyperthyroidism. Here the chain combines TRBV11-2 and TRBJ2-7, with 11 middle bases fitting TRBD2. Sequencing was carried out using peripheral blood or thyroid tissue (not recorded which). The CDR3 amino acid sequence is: CASSNIAGGNYEQYF. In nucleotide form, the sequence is TGTGCCAGCAGTAACATAGCGGGGGGGAATTACGAGCAGTACTTC.